The T cell receptor beta chain under discussion was sequenced for a study of beta chain features in type 1 diabetes. Whole-study findings and limits: Naive, central memory and regulatory TCRB repertoires appeared more similar among patients than healthy donors.

V lost 5 bases to trimming and J lost 3 bases; unmatched junction nucleotides: 7. The germline V gene encodes CDR1 SGHTA and CDR2 FQGNSA. The CDR3 totals 15 residues. Every isolated RNA sample was fully reverse transcribed, so sequencing captured expressed TCRB transcripts. Profiling relied on immunoSEQ multiplex PCR, and the TCRdb table lists in-frame clones only, not all of them. Of around 300,000 clones in the sample, 8% are singletons; the top ten hold about 0.93%. Comment on this clone: Its antigen is as yet unknown.

This chain links TRBV7-2 with TRBJ2-5; 9 nucleotides match TRBD1. The receptor was isolated from a young woman in good health. Sequencing used central memory CD4+ T cells from blood. CDR3 bases: TGTGCCAGCAGCCGCGACAGGGGGTACGAAGAGACCCAGTACTTC. This translates into CASSRDRGYEETQYF.